The next 9 T cell receptor beta chains were all read from a single sample in a study of T-cell reconstitution after alpha-beta-depleted transplantation in children listed by TCRdb under 2016. Receptor libraries were prepared by PCR. The instrument was an Illumina HiSeq 2500. TCR library preparation used molecular barcoding, with unique molecular identifiers applied to normalize quantification of the TCRbeta repertoire. TCRdb applied fastp at Q25 and MiXCR to the public reads, then kept only in-frame beta chains. Each entry is one CDR3 protein sequence, shown with its most common DNA and genes. Counted in this sample were 200,000 to 250,000 distinct CDR3 sequences; about 12% of them appeared once. 2% to 3% of the sample goes to the ten largest clones. The material sequenced was PBMCs from the stem cell graft donor, taken from the stem cell graft. These receptors originate from a human donor who donated a stem cell graft to a child with acute lymphoblastic leukemia.

This chain uses TRBV29-1 with TRBJ2-7; 9 bases agree with TRBD1. V was pared by 6 bases and J by 5 bases, with 11 bases of the junction left unmatched. Germline V CDR1 and CDR2: SQVTM, ANQGSEA. The CDR3 is 14 amino acids. CDR3: CSVIAGTGFHEQYF. CDR3 coding DNA: TGCAGCGTGATTGCCGGGACAGGGTTTCACGAGCAGTACTTC.

This clonotype was counted at least ten times. This chain links TRBV12-3 or TRBV12-4 with TRBJ2-2; TRBD2 matches at 11 bases. This CDR3 is built from 16 residues. The ends lost 3 bases at V and 5 bases at J; junction bases unmatched: 5. CDR3 region: CASSLRLAGKTGELFF. The DNA of the CDR3 is TGTGCCAGCAGTTTGCGACTAGCGGGGAAGACCGGGGAGCTGTTTTTT.

This clonotype was recorded at least ten times. V and J are TRBV27 and TRBJ2-5, with unresolved D. The germline V and J ends were trimmed by 4 bases and 5 bases, with 5 bases remaining between them. CDR3 size: 11 residues. Germline CDR1 MNHEY, CDR2 SMNVEV (reference sequence). In DNA, the CDR3 is TGTGCCAGCAGTTATCGGGAGACCCAGTACTTC. It codes for CASSYRETQYF.

This clonotype was seen more than once but under ten times. The chain uses TRBV5-1 and TRBJ2-3, with 12 bases identical to TRBD2. The CDR3 runs to 18 residues. Germline-derived CDR1 and CDR2 are SGHRS and YFSETQ. V was clipped by 0 bases and J by 2 bases; unmatched bases: 7. CDR3 amino acids: CASSLELAGGEHTDTQYF. The CDR3 coding sequence is TGCGCCAGCAGCTTGGAGCTAGCGGGGGGGGAACACACAGATACGCAGTATTTT.

This clonotype has at least ten counts. J is TRBJ1-6 and V is TRBV6-2 or TRBV6-3; weak D call: TRBD1 (5 bases). The CDR3 extends over 14 amino acids. Germline CDR1 and CDR2: MNHEY and SVGEGT. Trimming pared 4 bases from V and 9 bases from J, leaving 13 bases between. CDR3 in amino acids: CASSSTGGRSPLHF. The CDR3 DNA sequence: TGTGCCAGCAGTTCTACCGGGGGACGTTCACCCCTCCACTTT.

This clonotype has more than one count but fewer than ten. The rearrangement links TRBV6-2 or TRBV6-3 to TRBJ1-5; D ambiguous. Trimming removed 7 bases at V and 1 base at J, with 11 bases between. The germline gives CDR1 MNHEY, CDR2 SVGEGT. The CDR3 has 14 residues. The CDR3 is CASKNAGSNQPQHF. The DNA of the CDR3 is TGTGCCAGCAAGAACGCGGGAAGCAATCAGCCCCAGCATTTT.

This clonotype was found many times. J is TRBJ2-1 and V is TRBV7-9; a possible D gene is TRBD2 (6 bases). The V gene's germline CDR1 is SEHNR and CDR2 FQNEAQ (reference sequence). The CDR3 loop spans 13 amino acids. The V end was cut by 5 bases, the J end by 5 bases, with 10 bases between. CDR3 residues: CASSGGDHNEQFF. The CDR3 nucleotides are TGTGCCAGCAGCGGCGGGGACCACAATGAGCAGTTCTTC.

The sample holds many counts of this clonotype. The chain employs TRBV28 and TRBJ1-6; D unclear. This CDR3 comprises 15 residues. The germline CDR1 and CDR2 sequences are MDHEN and SYDVKM. Trimming removed 6 bases from V and 7 bases from J, with 16 bases in between. CDR3 region: CASRGRHSKNSPLHF. The CDR3 DNA follows: TGTGCCAGCAGGGGGAGACACAGTAAAAATTCACCCCTCCACTTT.

This clonotype was counted ten times or more. J is TRBJ2-3 and V is TRBV5-1; D possibly corresponds to TRBD2 (5 bases). The CDR3 length is 16 residues. Trimming stripped 0 bases from V and 4 bases from J, with 15 bases between. The germline gives CDR1 SGHRS, CDR2 YFSETQ. The CDR3 sequence is CASSLAGGREADTQYF. CDR3 nucleotides: TGCGCCAGCAGCTTGGCCGGAGGTCGAGAAGCAGATACGCAGTATTTT.